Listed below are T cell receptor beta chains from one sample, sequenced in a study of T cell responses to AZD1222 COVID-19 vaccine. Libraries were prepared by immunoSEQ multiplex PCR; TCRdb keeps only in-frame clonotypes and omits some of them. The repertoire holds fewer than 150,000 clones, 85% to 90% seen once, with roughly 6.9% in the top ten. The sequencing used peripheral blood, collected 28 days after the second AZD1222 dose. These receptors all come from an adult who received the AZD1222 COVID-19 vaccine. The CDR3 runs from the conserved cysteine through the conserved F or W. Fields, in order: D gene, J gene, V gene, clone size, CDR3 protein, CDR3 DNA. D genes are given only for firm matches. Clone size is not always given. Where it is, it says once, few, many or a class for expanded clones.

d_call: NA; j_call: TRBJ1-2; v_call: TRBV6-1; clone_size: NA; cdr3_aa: CASSDTIAGGYTF; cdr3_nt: TGTGCCAGCAGTGATACCATAGCCGGGGGCTACACCTTC
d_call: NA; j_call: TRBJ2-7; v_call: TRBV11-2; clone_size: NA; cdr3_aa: CASSSGTLYEQYF; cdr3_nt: TGTGCCAGCAGCTCCGGGACCCTCTACGAGCAGTACTTC
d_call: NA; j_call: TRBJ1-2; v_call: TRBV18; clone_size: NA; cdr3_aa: CASSPNQADGLYTF; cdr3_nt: TGTGCCAGCTCACCTAATCAGGCGGACGGTCTATACACCTTC
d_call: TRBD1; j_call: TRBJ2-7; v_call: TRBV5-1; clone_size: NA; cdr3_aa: CASSSGQASYEQYF; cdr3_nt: TGCGCCAGCAGCTCGGGACAGGCATCCTACGAGCAGTACTTC
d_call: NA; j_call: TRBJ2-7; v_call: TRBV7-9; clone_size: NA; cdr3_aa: CASSSRDSIREQYF; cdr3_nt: TGTGCCAGCAGCTCCCGGGACTCCATAAGGGAGCAGTACTTC
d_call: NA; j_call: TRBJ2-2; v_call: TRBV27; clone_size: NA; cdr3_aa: CASRLGLGNTGELFF; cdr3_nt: TGTGCCAGCAGGCTGGGGTTGGGGAACACCGGGGAGCTGTTTTTT
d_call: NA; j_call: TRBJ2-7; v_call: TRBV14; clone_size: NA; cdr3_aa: CASSRGRELLYEQYF; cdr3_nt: TGTGCCAGCAGCAGGGGGCGGGAGCTCCTCTACGAGCAGTACTTC
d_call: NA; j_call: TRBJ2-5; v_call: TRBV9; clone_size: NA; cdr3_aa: CASSVRGQETQYF; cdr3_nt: TGTGCCAGCAGCGTAAGGGGGCAAGAGACCCAGTACTTC
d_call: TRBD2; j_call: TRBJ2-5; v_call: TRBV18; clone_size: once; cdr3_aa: CASSPPGGETQYF; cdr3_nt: TGTGCCAGCTCACCACCGGGGGGGGAGACCCAGTACTTC
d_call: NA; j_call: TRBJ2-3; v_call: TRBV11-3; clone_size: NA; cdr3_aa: CASSLGGLSTDTQYF; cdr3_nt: TGTGCCAGCAGCTTGGGGGGGCTAAGCACAGATACGCAGTATTTT
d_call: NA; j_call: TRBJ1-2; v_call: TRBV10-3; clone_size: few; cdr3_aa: CAISAETGIHGYTF; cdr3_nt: TGTGCCATCAGTGCAGAGACAGGCATCCATGGCTACACCTTC
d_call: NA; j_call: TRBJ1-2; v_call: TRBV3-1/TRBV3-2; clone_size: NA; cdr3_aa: CASSQAGYGYTF; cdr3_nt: TGTGCCAGCAGCCAAGCGGGTTATGGCTACACCTTC
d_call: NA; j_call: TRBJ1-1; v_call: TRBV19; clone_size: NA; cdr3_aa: CASSMGGGVTEAFF; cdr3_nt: TGTGCCAGTAGTATGGGCGGCGGGGTCACTGAAGCTTTCTTT
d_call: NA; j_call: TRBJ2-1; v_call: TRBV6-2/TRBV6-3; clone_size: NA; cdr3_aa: CASSSTGSSYNEQFF; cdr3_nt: TGTGCCAGCAGTTCAACAGGGAGCTCCTACAATGAGCAGTTCTTC
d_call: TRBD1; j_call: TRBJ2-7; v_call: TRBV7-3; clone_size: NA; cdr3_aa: CASSLLPIPGTGSLYEQYF; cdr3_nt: TGTGCCAGCAGCTTATTACCGATCCCCGGGACAGGGTCTCTCTACGAGCAGTACTTC
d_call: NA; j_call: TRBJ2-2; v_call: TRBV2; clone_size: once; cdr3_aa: CASSFTGELFF; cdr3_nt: TGTGCCAGCAGTTTTACCGGGGAGCTGTTTTTT
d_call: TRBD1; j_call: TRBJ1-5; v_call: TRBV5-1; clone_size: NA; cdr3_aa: CASSVTGGKQPQHF; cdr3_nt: TGCGCCAGCAGCGTGACAGGGGGCAAACAGCCCCAGCATTTT
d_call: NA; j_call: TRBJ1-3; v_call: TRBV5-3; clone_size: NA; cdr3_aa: CARSLGPDSPSGNTIYF; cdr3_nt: TGTGCCAGAAGCTTGGGTCCGGATTCGCCTTCTGGAAACACCATATATTTT
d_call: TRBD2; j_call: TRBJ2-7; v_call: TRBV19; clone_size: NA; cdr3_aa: CASSPLAGGLVEQYF; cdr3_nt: TGTGCCAGTAGTCCGCTAGCGGGGGGGCTAGTTGAGCAGTACTTC
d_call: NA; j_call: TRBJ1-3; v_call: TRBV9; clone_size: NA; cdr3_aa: CASSVSGSGNTIYF; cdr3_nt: TGTGCCAGCAGCGTGTCAGGGTCTGGAAACACCATATATTTT
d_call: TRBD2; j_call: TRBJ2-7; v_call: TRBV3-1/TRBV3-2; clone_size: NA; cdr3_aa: CASSQGLAGGLVEQYF; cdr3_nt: TGTGCCAGCAGCCAAGGGCTAGCGGGGGGGTTGGTGGAGCAGTACTTC
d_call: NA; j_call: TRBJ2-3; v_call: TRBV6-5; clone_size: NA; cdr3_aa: CASSYSGGVDTQYF; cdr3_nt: TGTGCCAGCAGTTACTCGGGTGGGGTAGATACGCAGTATTTT
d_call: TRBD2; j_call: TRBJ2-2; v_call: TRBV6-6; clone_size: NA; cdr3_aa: CASATSETGELFF; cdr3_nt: TGTGCCAGCGCGACTAGCGAAACCGGGGAGCTGTTTTTT
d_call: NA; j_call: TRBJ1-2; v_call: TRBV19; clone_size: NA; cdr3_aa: CAADTGSRLYGYTF; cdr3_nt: TGTGCCGCCGATACAGGGTCTCGTCTCTATGGCTACACCTTC
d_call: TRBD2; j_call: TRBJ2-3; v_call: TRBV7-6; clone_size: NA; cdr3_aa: CASSLGVAGGLTDTQYF; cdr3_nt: TGTGCCAGCAGCTTAGGAGTAGCGGGGGGGCTCACAGATACGCAGTATTTT
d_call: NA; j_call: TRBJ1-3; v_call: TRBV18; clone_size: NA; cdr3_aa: CASSPARKGNTIYF; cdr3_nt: TGTGCCAGCTCACCAGCCAGAAAGGGAAACACCATATATTTT
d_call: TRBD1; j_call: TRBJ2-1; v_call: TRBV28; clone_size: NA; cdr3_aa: CASSVFTGDEQFF; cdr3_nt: TGTGCCAGCAGTGTCTTTACAGGGGATGAGCAGTTCTTC
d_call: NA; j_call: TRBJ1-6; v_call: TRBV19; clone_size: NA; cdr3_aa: CASSIEMQGTPLHF; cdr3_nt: TGTGCCAGTAGTATAGAAATGCAGGGGACACCCCTCCACTTT
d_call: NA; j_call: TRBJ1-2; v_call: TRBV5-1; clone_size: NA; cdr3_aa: CASSLASAGAYGYTF; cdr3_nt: TGCGCCAGCAGCTTGGCATCGGCGGGGGCCTATGGCTACACCTTC
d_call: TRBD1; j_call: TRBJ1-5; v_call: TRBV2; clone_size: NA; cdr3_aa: CASQGGRNQPQHF; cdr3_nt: TGTGCCAGCCAGGGGGGGAGAAATCAGCCCCAGCATTTT
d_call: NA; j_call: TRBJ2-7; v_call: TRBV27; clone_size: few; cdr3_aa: CASKRSANYEQYF; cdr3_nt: TGTGCCAGCAAGCGTTCCGCGAATTACGAGCAGTACTTC
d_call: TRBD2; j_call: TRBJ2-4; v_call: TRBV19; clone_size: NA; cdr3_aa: CASSKRGGRDLYLAKNIQYF; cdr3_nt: TGTGCCAGTAGTAAAAGAGGCGGGAGGGACCTTTACCTAGCCAAAAACATTCAGTACTTC
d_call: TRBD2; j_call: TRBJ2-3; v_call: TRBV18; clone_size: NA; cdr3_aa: CASSPRVAGTDTQYF; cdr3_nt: TGTGCCAGCTCACCTCGAGTAGCGGGTACCGATACGCAGTATTTT
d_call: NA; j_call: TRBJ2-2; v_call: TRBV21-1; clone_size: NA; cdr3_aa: CASSTWGTSGGIGELFF; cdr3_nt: TGTGCCAGCAGCACATGGGGTACTAGCGGGGGAATCGGGGAGCTGTTTTTT
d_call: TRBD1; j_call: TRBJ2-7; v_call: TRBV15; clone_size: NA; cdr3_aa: CATRDRAGSYEQYF; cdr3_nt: TGTGCCACCAGGGACAGGGCAGGCTCCTACGAGCAGTACTTC
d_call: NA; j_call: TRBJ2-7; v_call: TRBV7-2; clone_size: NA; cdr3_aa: CASSLRVPPYEQYF; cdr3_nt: TGTGCCAGCAGCTTGAGGGTCCCTCCCTACGAGCAGTACTTC
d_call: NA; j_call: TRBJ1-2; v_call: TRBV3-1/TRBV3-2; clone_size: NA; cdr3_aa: CASSQEGTGPYGYTF; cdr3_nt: TGTGCCAGCAGCCAAGAAGGTACCGGTCCCTATGGCTACACCTTC
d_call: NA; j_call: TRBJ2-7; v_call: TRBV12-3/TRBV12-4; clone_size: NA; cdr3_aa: CASSHRYSYEQYF; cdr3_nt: TGTGCCAGCAGCCACAGGTACTCCTACGAGCAGTACTTC
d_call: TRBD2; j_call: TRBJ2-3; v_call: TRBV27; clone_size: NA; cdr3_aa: CASSTGLAGGTDTQYF; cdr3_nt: TGTGCCAGCAGCACGGGACTAGCGGGAGGCACAGATACGCAGTATTTT
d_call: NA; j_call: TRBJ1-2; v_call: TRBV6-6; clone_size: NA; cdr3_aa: CASILQGPALDGYTF; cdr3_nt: TGTGCCAGCATCTTACAGGGCCCCGCTCTTGATGGCTACACCTTC
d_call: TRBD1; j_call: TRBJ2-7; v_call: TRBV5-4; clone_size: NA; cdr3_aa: CASSSSTGSSEQYF; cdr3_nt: TGTGCCAGCAGTTCATCGACAGGGTCCTCCGAGCAGTACTTC
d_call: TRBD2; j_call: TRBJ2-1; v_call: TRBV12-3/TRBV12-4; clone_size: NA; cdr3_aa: CASTHGGAEQFF; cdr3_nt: TGTGCCAGCACCCACGGGGGGGCTGAGCAGTTCTTC
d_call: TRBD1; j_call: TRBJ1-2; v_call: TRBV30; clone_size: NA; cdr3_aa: CAWSQGALDFRGYTF; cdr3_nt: TGTGCCTGGAGTCAGGGGGCGCTGGACTTTAGGGGCTACACCTTC
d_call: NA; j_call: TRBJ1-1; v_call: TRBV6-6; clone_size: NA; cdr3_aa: CASSYGVGLNTEAFF; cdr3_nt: TGTGCCAGCAGTTACGGGGTGGGACTGAACACTGAAGCTTTCTTT
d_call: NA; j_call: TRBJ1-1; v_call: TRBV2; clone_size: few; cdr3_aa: CASSEWGQQNTEAFF; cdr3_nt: TGTGCCAGCAGTGAATGGGGACAACAGAACACTGAAGCTTTCTTT